The clone carrying this T cell receptor beta chain appeared a few times. Its target is unknown. This sample is part of a study of cytomegalovirus exposure and HLA in healthy donors. Study observations and caveats: According to reports, the classifier identified cytomegalovirus status with high specificity and sensitivity. The study recorded 150 to 200 TCR beta chains that were cytomegalovirus-associated. Later analysis placed DRB1 highest and HLA-C lowest in TCR association rates, which differed by HLA locus.

PCR involved 60 Vbeta and 13 Jbeta primers. Assay: immunoSEQ multiplex PCR; the TCRdb copy retains only in-frame clones and omits some. Among fewer than 200,000 clones listed, 70% to 80% were seen once. Germline V CDR1 and CDR2: SGHTA, FQGTGA. The CDR3 covers 16 residues. Trimming removed 5 bases from V and 7 bases from J; junction bases left unmatched: 10. This chain uses TRBV7-3 with TRBJ2-2, with 10 bases that match TRBD2. The origin of this receptor is a female donor in good health and CMV-seronegative. Sequenced: PBMCs. CDR3 sequence (DNA): TGTGCCAGCAGCCCAAACCTAGCGGGAGTGCACGGGGAGCTGTTTTTT. Translating it yields CASSPNLAGVHGELFF.